The clone carrying this TCR beta chain occurred a few times. Generated by immunoSEQ multiplex PCR, the TCRdb table keeps only in-frame clones and is missing some. Of 59,000 or so clones listed, about 76% are singletons. This record comes from a study of blood T cell repertoires in COVID-19. The CDR3 is made up of 13 amino acids. Losses at the gene ends were 6 bases for V and 13 bases for J; bases not matched to a gene: 11. This TCR was sampled from a woman of 80 years or more with active or convalescent COVID-19. V gene TRBV12-3 or TRBV12-4 combines with J gene TRBJ1-2; 10 nucleotides agree with TRBD1. Sequencing used peripheral blood. This CDR3 is CASRHRDRGLPTF. The CDR3, as DNA: TGTGCCAGCAGGCACCGGGACAGGGGCCTTCCCACCTTC.